The 28 T cell receptor beta chains below come from one sample, sequenced in a study of cytomegalovirus exposure and HLA in healthy donors (TCRdb year 2017). The receptor library was made with the immunoSEQ multiplex PCR assay. For the multiplex PCR, a mixture combining 60 forward primers for TCR Vbeta segments and 13 reverse primers for TCR Jbeta segments was used. The source is immuneACCESS, and TCRdb retained only in-frame sequences with V and J called. Part of the clones is not carried over; for the studies checked, unresolved V genes explain less than half of this, and the remainder is unexplained. This sample is represented by some 91,000 clones; roughly 75% of them were singletons. The leading ten clones occupy 0.6% to 0.95% of the sample. Material: PBMCs. The receptors come from a woman in her sixties in good health and CMV-seronegative.

This chain uses TRBV9 with TRBJ2-7; TRBD1 agrees at 9 bases. This CDR3 comprises 17 residues. CDR1 and CDR2 (germline): SGDLS, YYNGEE. The ends lost 0 bases at V and 4 bases at J; junction bases unmatched: 11. CDR3 loop: CASSVEGWGTGLYEQYF. CDR3 sequence (DNA): TGTGCCAGCAGCGTAGAGGGTTGGGGGACAGGGTTGTACGAGCAGTACTTC.

The chain has TRBV27 and TRBJ1-5, with TRBD1 matching 12 bases. CDR1 MNHEY and CDR2 SMNVEV come from the germline V gene (reference sequence). Trimming took 6 bases from V and 3 from J; bases not matched to a gene: 6. The CDR3 spans 16 residues. The CDR3 reads CASSPVGQGANQPQHF. The CDR3 region has the DNA TGTGCCAGCAGCCCCGTGGGACAGGGGGCCAATCAGCCCCAGCATTTT.

The chain combines TRBV29-1 with TRBJ2-5, with D perhaps TRBD2 (6 bases). Germline CDR1 and CDR2: SQVTM and ANQGSEA. Trimming took 3 bases from V and 5 from J, leaving 16 bases between them. This CDR3 has 14 amino acids. CDR3 bases: TGCAGCGTTGAGAGAGGCGGGGCTGGTGAGACCCAGTACTTC. Protein product: CSVERGGAGETQYF.

The V and J genes are TRBV7-2 and TRBJ1-2; D perhaps matches TRBD1 (6 bases). This CDR3 contains 14 residues. V was trimmed by 0 bases and J by 5 bases, leaving 10 bases between them. Germline-derived CDR1 and CDR2 are SGHTA and FQGNSA. The CDR3, as DNA: TGTGCCAGCAGCTTAGCAGGGGGAGGGTATGGCTACACCTTC. Protein sequence: CASSLAGGGYGYTF.

The chain couples TRBV28 to TRBJ2-7; D not certain. CDR1 is MDHEN, CDR2 SYDVKM, per germline. The V and J ends lost 10 bases and 0 bases respectively, with 7 bases between them. This CDR3 has 11 amino acids. The chain's CDR3 is CATYSSYEQYF. DNA of the CDR3: TGTGCCACGTACAGCTCCTACGAGCAGTACTTC.

The chain recombines TRBV6-5 with TRBJ2-5; 11 bases match TRBD1. Per the germline V gene, CDR1 is MNHEY and CDR2 is SVGAGI. The CDR3 has 16 residues. Losses at the gene ends were 2 bases for V and 5 bases for J; bases not matched to a gene: 7. The CDR3 region has the DNA TGTGCCAGCAGTTACCCGAGGGACAGGGGGGACGAGACCCAGTACTTC. This translates into CASSYPRDRGDETQYF.

This clone was seen only once. This chain links TRBV7-2 with TRBJ2-5; tentatively, D is TRBD1 (5 bases). The CDR3 runs to 14 residues. Germline V gene lookup returns CDR1 SGHTA and CDR2 FQGNSA. The V end lost 1 base, the J end lost 5 bases, and 11 bases lay between the germline ends. As DNA, the CDR3 is TGTGCCAGCAGCTTAGACCCAGGGCAGGAGACCCAGTACTTC. It codes for CASSLDPGQETQYF.

This chain uses TRBV6-6 with TRBJ2-7, with a tentative D call TRBD2 (6 bases). From germline, CDR1 is MNHNY and CDR2 SVGAGI (reference sequence). V was pared by 0 bases and J by 2 bases, with 8 bases between. CDR3 size: 14 residues. The CDR3 DNA is TGTGCCAGCAGTTACTCGCGGGGCCCCTACGAGCAGTACTTC. This gives the protein CASSYSRGPYEQYF.

The V gene is TRBV5-1, the J gene TRBJ2-1, with D maybe TRBD1 (5 bases). This CDR3 has 15 residues. The V gene's germline CDR1 is SGHRS and CDR2 YFSETQ. V lost 0 bases and J 10 bases, leaving 17 bases between the germline ends. The CDR3 nucleotides are TGCGCCAGCAGCTTGGGGTCGGGCAGGCAGGGCGAGCAGTTCTTC. This encodes CASSLGSGRQGEQFF. The full variable domain, its missing parts supplied by reference TRBV5-1 and TRBJ2-1, is KAGVTQTPRYLIKTRGQQVTLSCSPISGHRSVSWYQQTPGQGLQFLFEYFSETQRNKGNFPGRFSGRQFSNSRSEMNVSTLELGDSALYLCASSLGSGRQGEQFFGPGTRLTVL.

The rearrangement joins TRBV27 to TRBJ2-5; D might be TRBD1 (5 bases). The V end was cut by 5 bases, the J end by 1 base, with 11 bases between. Germline V gene data show CDR1 as MNHEY and CDR2 as SMNVEV (reference sequence). The CDR3 length is 14 residues. The CDR3 coding sequence is TGTGCCAGCAGTCTTCGGACAAGCCAAGAGACCCAGTACTTC. This translates into CASSLRTSQETQYF.

This clone was found a few times. The J gene is TRBJ2-5, the V gene TRBV5-1, with D perhaps TRBD1 (5 bases). Germline V CDR1 and CDR2: SGHRS, YFSETQ. The V end was cut by 0 bases, the J end by 4 bases, with 10 bases between. The CDR3 runs to 14 residues. CDR3 in DNA: TGCGCCAGCAGCTTGGAGGGGAACATAGAGACCCAGTACTTC. It encodes CASSLEGNIETQYF.

The chain combines TRBV7-2 with TRBJ1-2; TRBD1 agrees at 9 bases. This CDR3 region has 14 residues. Germline lookup yields CDR1 SGHTA and CDR2 FQGNSA. The V segment lost 7 bases and the J segment 6 bases; nucleotides outside the gene matches: 9. CDR3 sequence (DNA): TGTGCCAGCAACAGATTACAGGGGGCGGATGGCTACACCTTC. This encodes CASNRLQGADGYTF.

The V gene is TRBV19, the J gene TRBJ2-7; tentative D call: TRBD2 (5 bases). Trimming left V 6 bases short and J 2 bases short, with 14 bases between. There are 14 residues in the CDR3. Germline lookup yields CDR1 LNHDA and CDR2 SQIVND (reference sequence). CDR3 protein: CASSNEGVTYEQYF. CDR3 sequence (DNA): TGTGCCAGTAGCAACGAGGGAGTCACCTACGAGCAGTACTTC.

The J gene is TRBJ1-3, the V gene TRBV30; the D is unclear. Germline V CDR1 and CDR2: GTSNPN, SVGIG (reference sequence). This CDR3 region has 12 residues. The V and J ends lost 3 bases and 11 bases respectively, with 14 bases between them. The CDR3 DNA follows: TGTGCCTGGAGAGAACCGCCGGAGGCCATATATTTT. Protein product: CAWREPPEAIYF.

The V and J genes are TRBV6-5 and TRBJ2-7; D not certain. The CDR3 covers 13 residues. Trimming pared 2 bases from V and 6 bases from J, leaving 11 bases between. Germline V gene data show CDR1 as MNHEY and CDR2 as SVGAGI. The CDR3 coding sequence is TGTGCCAGCAGTTACGATCCCACGGTCGAGCAGTACTTC. Translating it yields CASSYDPTVEQYF.

The chain couples TRBV6-5 to TRBJ1-2; D may be TRBD1 (5 bases). This CDR3 spans 11 amino acids. CDR1 is MNHEY, CDR2 SVGAGI, per germline. V lost 4 bases to trimming and J lost 8 bases, with 8 bases between them. DNA of the CDR3: TGTGCCAGCAGTTCAGGGTTCGGCTACACCTTC. As protein: CASSSGFGYTF.

This clone came up a few times. The J gene is TRBJ1-1, the V gene TRBV5-6; 8 bases align to TRBD1. From germline, CDR1 is SGHDT and CDR2 YYEEEE. The CDR3 loop spans 13 amino acids. The junction had 2 bases not matched to a gene; V was cut back by 2 bases and J by 5 bases. The CDR3 region is CASSLRQGTEAFF. CDR3 sequence (DNA): TGTGCCAGCAGCTTACGACAGGGGACTGAAGCTTTCTTT.

The chain couples TRBV7-9 to TRBJ1-2, with 7 bases lining up with TRBD1. Per germline, CDR1 SEHNR and CDR2 FQNEAQ (reference sequence). After removal of 5 bases from V and 4 bases from J, the junction contained 7 bases not matched to a gene. This CDR3 is built from 14 residues. As DNA, the CDR3 is TGTGCCAGCAGCCAAACCGGGACAGTCTATGGCTACACCTTC. The encoded protein is CASSQTGTVYGYTF.

This sequence joins TRBV15 and TRBJ1-2, with TRBD1 identical over 7 bases. CDR1 is LNHNV and CDR2 is YYDKDF in the germline V gene (reference sequence). The CDR3 length is 17 residues. J was trimmed by 0 bases and V by 0 bases; bases with no gene match: 7. CDR3 in DNA: TGTGCCACCAGCAGAGATAGGGGACAGCTTCCTAACTATGGCTACACCTTC. Amino acids: CATSRDRGQLPNYGYTF.

The rearrangement uses TRBV28 and TRBJ1-2; 7 bases line up with TRBD1. The CDR3 spans 13 residues. Trimming removed 8 bases from V and 4 bases from J; junction bases left unmatched: 7. CDR1 and CDR2 (germline): MDHEN, SYDVKM. The CDR3, as DNA: TGTGCCAGCGGACAGGACACTTTCTATGGCTACACCTTC. This translates into CASGQDTFYGYTF.

The CDR3 DNA sequence: TGTGCCAGCAGCGTACTAGCGGGAAGGAAGGAAGATACGCAGTATTTT. It encodes CASSVLAGRKEDTQYF. The chain links TRBV7-9 to TRBJ2-3; TRBD2 aligns across 10 bases. The germline V gene encodes CDR1 SEHNR and CDR2 FQNEAQ (reference sequence). The length of the CDR3 is 16 residues. The junction had 10 bases not matched to a gene; V was cut back by 5 bases and J by 5 bases.

There are a few counts of this clone. This sequence joins TRBV5-6 and TRBJ2-7; maybe TRBD2 (6 bases). The V end lost 4 bases, the J end lost 3 bases, and 14 bases lay between the germline ends. Germline assignment: CDR1 SGHDT and CDR2 YYEEEE. The CDR3 has 14 residues. CDR3 amino acids: CASSPGTDYYEQYF. Here the CDR3 DNA reads TGTGCCAGCAGCCCGGGGACGGACTACTACGAGCAGTACTTC.

The V and J genes are TRBV5-1 and TRBJ2-4; 7 positions agree with TRBD1. The CDR3 runs to 14 residues. Unmatched junction bases numbered 3, after V lost 4 bases and J lost 2 bases. Germline V gene data show CDR1 as SGHRS and CDR2 as YFSETQ. The CDR3 reads CASSADRTKNIQYF. The CDR3 DNA sequence: TGCGCCAGCAGCGCGGACAGGACCAAAAACATTCAGTACTTC.

A few counts support this clone. The chain couples TRBV9 to TRBJ2-3; D may be TRBD2 (5 bases). CDR3 length: 14 amino acids. The germline V gene has CDR1 SGDLS and CDR2 YYNGEE. V was cut by 0 bases and J by 0 bases, with 5 bases left in between. The CDR3 spells CASSVAGSTDTQYF. In nucleotides, the CDR3 is TGTGCCAGCAGCGTAGCGGGGAGCACAGATACGCAGTATTTT.

The chain combines TRBV7-2 with TRBJ2-1; a weak D match, TRBD1 (5 bases). This CDR3 comprises 14 residues. V was cut by 5 bases and J by 6 bases, with 14 bases left in between. Per the germline V gene, CDR1 is SGHTA and CDR2 is FQGNSA. CDR3 region: CASSPVRTSNEQFF. CDR3 DNA sequence: TGTGCCAGCAGCCCTGTGCGGACATCCAATGAGCAGTTCTTC.

This sequence joins TRBV6-6 and TRBJ1-3, with TRBD1 identical over 7 bases. This CDR3 region has 16 residues. Germline assignment: CDR1 MNHNY and CDR2 SVGAGI (reference sequence). Germline trimming cut 2 bases from V and 0 bases from J; bases unmatched to any gene: 4. For the CDR3, the DNA is TGTGCCAGCAGTTACGGGGACAGCTACTCTGGAAACACCATATATTTT. Amino acids: CASSYGDSYSGNTIYF.

V and J are TRBV5-6 and TRBJ2-7; D is possibly TRBD1 (6 bases). Trimming took 1 base from V and 3 from J, leaving 8 bases between them. In germline, CDR1 is SGHDT, CDR2 YYEEEE. The CDR3 runs to 13 residues. CDR3 sequence (DNA): TGTGCCAGCAGCTTGCAGGGGATCTACGAGCAGTACTTC. Protein: CASSLQGIYEQYF.

Only a few counts were recorded for this clone. This chain connects TRBV10-3 to TRBJ1-5, with a weak D call TRBD1 (5 bases). The CDR3 contains 13 residues. Germline V gives CDR1 ENHRY, CDR2 SYGVKD. V shed 6 bases and J shed 2 bases, with 8 bases lying between them. The chain's CDR3 is CAIRQEGNQPQHF. In DNA form, the CDR3 reads TGTGCCATCAGACAGGAAGGCAATCAGCCCCAGCATTTT.